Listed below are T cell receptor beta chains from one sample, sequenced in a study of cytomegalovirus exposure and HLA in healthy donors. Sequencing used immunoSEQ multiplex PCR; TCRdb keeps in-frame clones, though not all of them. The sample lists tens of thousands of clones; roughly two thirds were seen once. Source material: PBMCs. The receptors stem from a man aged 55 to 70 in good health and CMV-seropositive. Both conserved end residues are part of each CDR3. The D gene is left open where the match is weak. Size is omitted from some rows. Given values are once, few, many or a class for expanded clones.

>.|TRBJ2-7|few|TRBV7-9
TGTGCCAGCAGCTCGAGCCCCCTAACCTCCTACGAGCAGTACTTC
CASSSSPLTSYEQYF
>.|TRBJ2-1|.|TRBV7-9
TGTGCCAGCAGCTCTACTGGGGGGAATGAGCAGTTCTTC
CASSSTGGNEQFF
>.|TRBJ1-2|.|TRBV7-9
TGTGCCAGCAGCCCGCGTGATGGGCAGGGAAATATAAACTATGGCTACACCTTC
CASSPRDGQGNINYGYTF
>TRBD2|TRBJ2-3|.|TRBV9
TGTGCCAGCAGCGTAAGCGGGACCACTACAGATACGCAGTATTTT
CASSVSGTTTDTQYF
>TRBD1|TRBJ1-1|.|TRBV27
TGTGCCAGCACCCGACAGGGGACTTCTCATACTGAAGCTTTCTTT
CASTRQGTSHTEAFF
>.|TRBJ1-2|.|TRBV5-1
TGCGCCAGCAGCACAGCCTCTAACTATGGCTACACCTTC
CASSTASNYGYTF
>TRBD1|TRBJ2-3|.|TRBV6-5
TGTGCCAGCAGTTACTCGACAGGGGTAACAACAGATACGCAGTATTTT
CASSYSTGVTTDTQYF
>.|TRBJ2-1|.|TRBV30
TGTGCCTGCCGGCCGGGAGCCGGGACGCACAATGAGCAGTTCTTC
CACRPGAGTHNEQFF
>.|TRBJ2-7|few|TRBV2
TGTGCCAGCAGTGAACTCGCCAGGGGCTCCTACGAGCAGTACTTC
CASSELARGSYEQYF
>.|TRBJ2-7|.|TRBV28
TGTGCCAGCAGTTTTGGGCGGAGGAGCTCCTACGAGCAGTACTTC
CASSFGRRSSYEQYF
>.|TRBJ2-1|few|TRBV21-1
TGTGCCAGCACCCCGAGGAATTTTGAGCAGTTCTTC
CASTPRNFEQFF
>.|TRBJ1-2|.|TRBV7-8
TGTGCCAGCAGCTTAGTAGTCGGGGGGACGCGAGGAGGCTACACCTTC
CASSLVVGGTRGGYTF
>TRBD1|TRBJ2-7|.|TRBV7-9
TGTGCCAGCAGCTTAGGACAGGGGGACTCCTACGAGCAGTACTTC
CASSLGQGDSYEQYF
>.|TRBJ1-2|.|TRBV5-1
TGCGCCAGCAGCTTCCTAAGCGGGGGCTACACCTTC
CASSFLSGGYTF
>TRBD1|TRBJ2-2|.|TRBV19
TGTGCCAGTACCATTGACAGGGGCGATCACGGAGGGGACACCGGGGAGCTGTTTTTT
CASTIDRGDHGGDTGELFF
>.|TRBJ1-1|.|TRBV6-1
TGTGCCAGCAGTGAATGGGCAGCTTTCTTT
CASSEWAAFF